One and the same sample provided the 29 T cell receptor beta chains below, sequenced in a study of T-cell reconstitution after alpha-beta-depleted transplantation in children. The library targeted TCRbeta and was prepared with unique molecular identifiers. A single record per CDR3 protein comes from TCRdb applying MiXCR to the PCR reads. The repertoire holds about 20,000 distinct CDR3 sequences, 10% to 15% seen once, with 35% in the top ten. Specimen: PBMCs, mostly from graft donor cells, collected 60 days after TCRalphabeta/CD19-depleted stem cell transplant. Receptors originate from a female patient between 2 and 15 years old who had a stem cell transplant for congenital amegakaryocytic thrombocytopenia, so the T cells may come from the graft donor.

The CDR3 here is CASSPGLAGVEQYF. CDR3 sequence (DNA): TGTGCCAGCAGCCCCGGACTAGCGGGAGTCGAGCAGTACTTC. The chain links TRBV7-9 to TRBJ2-7, with 13 nucleotides matching TRBD2. The trim removed 5 bases at V and 6 bases at J, leaving 4 bases unmatched. There are 14 residues in the CDR3. Germline lookup yields CDR1 SEHNR and CDR2 FQNEAQ (reference sequence).

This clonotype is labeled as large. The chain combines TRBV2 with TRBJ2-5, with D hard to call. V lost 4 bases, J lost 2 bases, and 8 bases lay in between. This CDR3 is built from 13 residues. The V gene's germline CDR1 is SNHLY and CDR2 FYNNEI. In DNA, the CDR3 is TGTGCCAGCAGTGGGGAATGGCAAGAGACCCAGTACTTC. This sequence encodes CASSGEWQETQYF.

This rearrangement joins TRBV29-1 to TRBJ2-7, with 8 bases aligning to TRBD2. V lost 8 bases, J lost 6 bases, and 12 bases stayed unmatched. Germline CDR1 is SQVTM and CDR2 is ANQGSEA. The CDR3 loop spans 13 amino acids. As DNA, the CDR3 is TGCAGCACAATACCGGCGGGGGGTCTCGAGCAGTACTTC. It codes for CSTIPAGGLEQYF.

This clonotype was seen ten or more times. Here the CDR3 reads CSARDRHQPQHF. In nucleotides, the CDR3 is TGCAGTGCTAGGGACAGACATCAGCCCCAGCATTTT. This chain connects TRBV20-1 to TRBJ1-5, with D possibly TRBD1 on 6 matching bases. Trimming cost V 3 bases and J 5 bases, with 8 bases left between them. The CDR3 sequence is 12 residues long. From germline, CDR1 is DFQATT and CDR2 SNEGSKA (reference sequence).

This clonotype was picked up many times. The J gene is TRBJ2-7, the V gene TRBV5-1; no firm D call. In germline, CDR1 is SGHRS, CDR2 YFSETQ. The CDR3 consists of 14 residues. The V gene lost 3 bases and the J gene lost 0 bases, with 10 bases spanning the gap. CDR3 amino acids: CASSSPDNSYEQYF. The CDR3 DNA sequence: TGCGCCAGCAGCTCCCCCGACAACTCCTACGAGCAGTACTTC.

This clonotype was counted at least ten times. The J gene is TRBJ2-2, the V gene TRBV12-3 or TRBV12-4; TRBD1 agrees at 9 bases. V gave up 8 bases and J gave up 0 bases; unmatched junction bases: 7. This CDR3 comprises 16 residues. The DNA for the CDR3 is TGTGCCAGCCTATGGGGGGACAGGGCGAACACCGGGGAGCTGTTTTTT. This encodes CASLWGDRANTGELFF.

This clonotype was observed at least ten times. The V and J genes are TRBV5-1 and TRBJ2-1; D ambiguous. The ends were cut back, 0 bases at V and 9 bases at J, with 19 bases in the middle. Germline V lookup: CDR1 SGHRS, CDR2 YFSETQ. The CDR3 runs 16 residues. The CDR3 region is CASSLGGGPAYGEQFF. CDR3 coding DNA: TGCGCCAGCAGCTTGGGGGGTGGGCCGGCATATGGTGAGCAGTTCTTC. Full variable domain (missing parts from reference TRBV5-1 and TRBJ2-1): KAGVTQTPRYLIKTRGQQVTLSCSPISGHRSVSWYQQTPGQGLQFLFEYFSETQRNKGNFPGRFSGRQFSNSRSEMNVSTLELGDSALYLCASSLGGGPAYGEQFFGPGTRLTVL.

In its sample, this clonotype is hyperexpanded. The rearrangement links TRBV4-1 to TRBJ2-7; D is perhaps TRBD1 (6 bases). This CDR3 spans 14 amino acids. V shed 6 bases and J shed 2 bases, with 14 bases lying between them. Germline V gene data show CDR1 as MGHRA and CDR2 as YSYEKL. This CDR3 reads CASRQRTEAYEQYF. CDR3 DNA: TGCGCCAGCAGACAAAGGACAGAAGCCTACGAGCAGTACTTC.

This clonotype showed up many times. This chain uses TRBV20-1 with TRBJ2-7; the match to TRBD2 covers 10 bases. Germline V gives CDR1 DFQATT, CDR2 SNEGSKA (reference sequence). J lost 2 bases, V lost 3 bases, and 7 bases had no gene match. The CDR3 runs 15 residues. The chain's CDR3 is CSASYLAGAAYEQYF. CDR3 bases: TGCAGTGCTAGTTACCTAGCGGGAGCAGCCTACGAGCAGTACTTC.

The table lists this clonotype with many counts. CDR3 coding DNA: TGCGCCAGCAGCCAAGTAACGCCCGGGAGGGGCCTCCACTTT. Translating gives CASSQVTPGRGLHF. The rearrangement joins TRBV4-1 to TRBJ1-6; TRBD1 might be the D (5 bases). Germline assignment: CDR1 MGHRA and CDR2 YSYEKL. V dropped 1 base and J dropped 15 bases, with 16 bases sitting between them. CDR3 length equals 14 residues.

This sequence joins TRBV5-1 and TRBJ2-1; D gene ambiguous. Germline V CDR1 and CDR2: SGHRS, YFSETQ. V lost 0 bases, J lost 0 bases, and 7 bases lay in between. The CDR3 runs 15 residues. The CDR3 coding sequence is TGCGCCAGCAGCTTGGAATCGAGCTCCTACAATGAGCAGTTCTTC. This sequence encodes CASSLESSSYNEQFF.

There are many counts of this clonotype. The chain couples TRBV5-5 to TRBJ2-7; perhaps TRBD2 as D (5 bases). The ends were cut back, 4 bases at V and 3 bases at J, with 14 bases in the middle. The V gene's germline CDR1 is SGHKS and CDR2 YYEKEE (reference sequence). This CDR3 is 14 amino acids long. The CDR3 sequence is CASSPNGVYYEQYF. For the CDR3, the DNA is TGTGCCAGCAGCCCTAACGGGGTTTACTACGAGCAGTACTTC.

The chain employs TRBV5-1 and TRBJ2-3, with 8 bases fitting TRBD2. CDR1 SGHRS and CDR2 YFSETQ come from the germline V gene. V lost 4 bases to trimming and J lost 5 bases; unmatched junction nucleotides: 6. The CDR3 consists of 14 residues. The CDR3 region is CASSVSGSQDTQYF. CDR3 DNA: TGCGCCAGCAGCGTGAGCGGGAGCCAAGATACGCAGTATTTT.

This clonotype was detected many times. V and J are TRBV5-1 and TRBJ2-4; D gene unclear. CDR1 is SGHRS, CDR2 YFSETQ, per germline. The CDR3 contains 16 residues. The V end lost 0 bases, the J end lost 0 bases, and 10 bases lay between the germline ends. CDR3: CASSLGVQLAKNIQYF. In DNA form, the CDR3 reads TGCGCCAGCAGCTTGGGCGTACAGCTAGCCAAAAACATTCAGTACTTC.

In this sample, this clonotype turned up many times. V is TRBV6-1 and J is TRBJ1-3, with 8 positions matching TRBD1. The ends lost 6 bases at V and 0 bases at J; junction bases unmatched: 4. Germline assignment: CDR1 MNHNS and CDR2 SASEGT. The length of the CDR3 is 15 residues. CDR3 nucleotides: TGTGCCAGCAGGAAAGACAGGGGCTCTGGAAACACCATATATTTT. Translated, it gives CASRKDRGSGNTIYF.

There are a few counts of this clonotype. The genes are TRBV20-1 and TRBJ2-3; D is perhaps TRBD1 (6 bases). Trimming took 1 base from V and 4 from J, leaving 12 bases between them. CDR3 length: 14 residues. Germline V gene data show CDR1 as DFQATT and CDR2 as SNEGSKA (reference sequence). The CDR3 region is CSARGRGWADTQYF. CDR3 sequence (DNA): TGCAGTGCTAGAGGCAGGGGATGGGCAGATACGCAGTATTTT.

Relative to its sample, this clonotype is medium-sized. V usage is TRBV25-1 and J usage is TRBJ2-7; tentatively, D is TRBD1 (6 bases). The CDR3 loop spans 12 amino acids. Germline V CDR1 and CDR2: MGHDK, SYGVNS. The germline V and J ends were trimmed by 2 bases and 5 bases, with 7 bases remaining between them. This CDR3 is CASSEDRNEQYF. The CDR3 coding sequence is TGTGCCAGCAGTGAAGACAGGAACGAGCAGTACTTC.

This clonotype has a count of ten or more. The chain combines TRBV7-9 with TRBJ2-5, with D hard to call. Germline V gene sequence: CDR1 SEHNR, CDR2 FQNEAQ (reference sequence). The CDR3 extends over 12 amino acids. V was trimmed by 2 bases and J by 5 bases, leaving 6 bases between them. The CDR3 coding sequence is TGTGCCAGCAGCTTACAGACGGAGACCCAGTACTTC. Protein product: CASSLQTETQYF. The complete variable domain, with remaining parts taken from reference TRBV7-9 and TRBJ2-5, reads DTGVSQNPRHKITKRGQNVTFRCDPISEHNRLYWYRQTLGQGPEFLTYFQNEAQLEKSRLLSDRFSAERPKGSFSTLEIQRTEQGDSAMYLCASSLQTETQYFGPGTRLLVL.

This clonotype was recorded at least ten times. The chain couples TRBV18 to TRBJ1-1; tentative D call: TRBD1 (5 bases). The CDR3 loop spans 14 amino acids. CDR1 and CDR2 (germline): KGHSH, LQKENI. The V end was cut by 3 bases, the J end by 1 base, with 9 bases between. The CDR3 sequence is CASSPERGNTEAFF. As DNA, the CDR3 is TGTGCCAGCTCACCGGAGAGGGGGAACACTGAAGCTTTCTTT.

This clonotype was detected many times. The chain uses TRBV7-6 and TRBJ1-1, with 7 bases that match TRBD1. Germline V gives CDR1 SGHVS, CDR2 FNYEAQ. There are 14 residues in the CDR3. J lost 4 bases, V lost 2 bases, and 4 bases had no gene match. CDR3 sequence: CASSLPGGTTEAFF. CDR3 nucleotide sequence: TGTGCCAGCAGCTTACCAGGGGGGACCACTGAAGCTTTCTTT.

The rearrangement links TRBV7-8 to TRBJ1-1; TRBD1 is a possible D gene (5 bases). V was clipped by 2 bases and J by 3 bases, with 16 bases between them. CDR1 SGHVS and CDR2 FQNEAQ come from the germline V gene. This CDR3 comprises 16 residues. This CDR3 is CASSLWPLDIDTEAFF. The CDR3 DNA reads TGTGCCAGCAGCTTATGGCCTTTGGACATTGACACTGAAGCTTTCTTT.

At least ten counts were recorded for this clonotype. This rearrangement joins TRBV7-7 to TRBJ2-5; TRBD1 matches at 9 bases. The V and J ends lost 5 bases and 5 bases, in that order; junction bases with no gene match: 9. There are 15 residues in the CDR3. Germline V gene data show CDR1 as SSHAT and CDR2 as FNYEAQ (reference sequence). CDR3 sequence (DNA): TGTGCCAGCAGCCTCTACCCGACAGGGGGGGAGACCCAGTACTTC. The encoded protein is CASSLYPTGGETQYF.

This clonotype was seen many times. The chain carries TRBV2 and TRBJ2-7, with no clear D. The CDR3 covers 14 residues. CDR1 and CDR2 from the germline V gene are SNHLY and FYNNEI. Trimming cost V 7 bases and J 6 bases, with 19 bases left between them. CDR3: CASIRSLPRREQYF. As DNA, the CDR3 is TGTGCCAGCATAAGGTCCCTCCCCCGTCGCGAGCAGTACTTC.

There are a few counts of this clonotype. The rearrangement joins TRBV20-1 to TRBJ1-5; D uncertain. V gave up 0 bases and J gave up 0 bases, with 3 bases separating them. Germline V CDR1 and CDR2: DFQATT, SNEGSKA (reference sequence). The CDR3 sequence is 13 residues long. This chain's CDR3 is CSARDGSNQPQHF. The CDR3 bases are TGCAGTGCTAGAGACGGTAGCAATCAGCCCCAGCATTTT.

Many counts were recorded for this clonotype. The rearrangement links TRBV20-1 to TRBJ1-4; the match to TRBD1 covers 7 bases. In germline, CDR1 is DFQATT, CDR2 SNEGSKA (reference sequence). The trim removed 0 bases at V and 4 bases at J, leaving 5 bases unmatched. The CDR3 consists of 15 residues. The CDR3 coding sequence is TGCAGTGCTAGAGATCAAGGGACAGATAATGAAAAACTGTTTTTT. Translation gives CSARDQGTDNEKLFF.

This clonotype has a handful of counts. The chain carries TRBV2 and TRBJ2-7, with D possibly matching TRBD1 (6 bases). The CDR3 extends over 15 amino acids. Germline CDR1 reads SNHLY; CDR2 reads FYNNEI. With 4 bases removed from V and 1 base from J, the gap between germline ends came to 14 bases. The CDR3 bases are TGTGCCAGCAGTGGGTGGGAACAGGGATCCTACGAGCAGTACTTC. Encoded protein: CASSGWEQGSYEQYF.

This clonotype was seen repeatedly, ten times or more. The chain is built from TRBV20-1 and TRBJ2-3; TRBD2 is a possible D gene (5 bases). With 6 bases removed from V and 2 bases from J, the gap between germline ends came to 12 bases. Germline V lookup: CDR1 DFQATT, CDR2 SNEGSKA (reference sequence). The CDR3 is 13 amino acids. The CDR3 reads CSARSDYTDTQYF. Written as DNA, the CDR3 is TGCAGTGCGAGGAGCGACTACACAGATACGCAGTATTTT.

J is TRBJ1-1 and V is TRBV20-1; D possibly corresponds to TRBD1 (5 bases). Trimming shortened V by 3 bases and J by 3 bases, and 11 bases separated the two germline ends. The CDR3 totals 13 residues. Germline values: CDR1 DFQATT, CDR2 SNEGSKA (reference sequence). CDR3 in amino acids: CSASPGTYTEAFF. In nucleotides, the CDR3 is TGCAGTGCTAGCCCCGGGACTTACACTGAAGCTTTCTTT.

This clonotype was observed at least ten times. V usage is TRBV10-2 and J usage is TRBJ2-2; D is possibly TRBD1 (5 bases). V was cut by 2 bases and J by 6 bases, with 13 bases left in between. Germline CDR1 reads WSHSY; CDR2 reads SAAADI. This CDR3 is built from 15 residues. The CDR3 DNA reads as TGCGCCAGCAGTGAGAGGCAGGGTTGGGCCGGGGAGCTGTTTTTT. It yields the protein CASSERQGWAGELFF.